This TCR beta chain was sequenced for a study of cytomegalovirus exposure and HLA in healthy donors. Study summary: There were fewer than 130 million unique TCR beta sequences, drawn from 180 million or so T cells, in an earlier analysis.

Vbeta (60) and Jbeta (13) primers were used in the PCR. TCRdb keeps only in-frame clones here, not all; method: immunoSEQ multiplex PCR. The sample consists of 150,000 to 200,000 clones, around 68% of them appearing once. Only a few counts were recorded for this clone. V lost 0 bases and J lost 0, with 15 bases in between. Germline values: CDR1 SGHVT, CDR2 SQSDAQ. The CDR3 covers 18 residues. The sequence was obtained from a man in his forties or fifties in good health and CMV-seronegative. The rearrangement uses TRBV7-4 and TRBJ1-3; weak D call: TRBD1 (6 bases). Sequenced material: PBMCs. As DNA, the CDR3 is TGTGCCAGCAGCTTAGCGGACACAGGGTCGACCTCTGGAAACACCATATATTTT. This codes for CASSLADTGSTSGNTIYF.